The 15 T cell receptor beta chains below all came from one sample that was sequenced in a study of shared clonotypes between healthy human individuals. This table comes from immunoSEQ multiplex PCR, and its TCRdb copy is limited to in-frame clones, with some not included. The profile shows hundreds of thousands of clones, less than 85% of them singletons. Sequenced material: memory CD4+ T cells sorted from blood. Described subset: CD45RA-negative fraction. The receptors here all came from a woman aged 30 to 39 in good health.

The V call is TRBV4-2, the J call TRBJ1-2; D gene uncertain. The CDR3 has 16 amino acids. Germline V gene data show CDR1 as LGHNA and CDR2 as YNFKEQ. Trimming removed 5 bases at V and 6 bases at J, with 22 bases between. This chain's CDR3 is CASSSHVGREGDGYTF. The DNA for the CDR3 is TGTGCCAGCAGCTCTCACGTCGGGAGGGAGGGTGATGGCTACACCTTC.

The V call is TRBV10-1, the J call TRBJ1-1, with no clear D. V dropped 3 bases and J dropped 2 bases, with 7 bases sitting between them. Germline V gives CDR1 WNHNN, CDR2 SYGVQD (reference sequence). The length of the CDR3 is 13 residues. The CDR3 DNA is TGCGCCAGCAGTGATAACAGAAACACTGAAGCTTTCTTT. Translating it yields CASSDNRNTEAFF.

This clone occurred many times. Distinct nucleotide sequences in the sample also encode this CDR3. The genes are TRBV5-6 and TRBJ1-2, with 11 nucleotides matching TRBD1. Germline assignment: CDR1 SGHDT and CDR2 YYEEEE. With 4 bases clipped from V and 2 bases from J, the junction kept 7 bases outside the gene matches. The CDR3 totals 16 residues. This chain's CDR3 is CASSQAGTGGNYGYTF. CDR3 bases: TGTGCCAGCAGCCAAGCCGGGACAGGGGGAAACTATGGCTACACCTTC.

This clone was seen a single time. The CDR3 DNA is TGCGCCAGCAGCCAAAACTGGGGGGCGTCCTATGGCTACACCTTC. Its protein product is CASSQNWGASYGYTF. The rearrangement links TRBV4-1 to TRBJ1-2; TRBD1 is a possible D gene (6 bases). This CDR3 spans 15 amino acids. V shed 2 bases and J shed 4 bases, with 14 bases lying between them. Germline V gene sequence: CDR1 MGHRA, CDR2 YSYEKL.

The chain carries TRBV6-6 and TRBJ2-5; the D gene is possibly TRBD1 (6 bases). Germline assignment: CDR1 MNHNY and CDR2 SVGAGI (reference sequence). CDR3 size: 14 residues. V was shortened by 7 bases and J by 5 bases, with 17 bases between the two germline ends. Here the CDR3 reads CASTKNRAPETQYF. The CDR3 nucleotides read TGTGCCAGCACCAAAAACAGGGCTCCGGAGACCCAGTACTTC.

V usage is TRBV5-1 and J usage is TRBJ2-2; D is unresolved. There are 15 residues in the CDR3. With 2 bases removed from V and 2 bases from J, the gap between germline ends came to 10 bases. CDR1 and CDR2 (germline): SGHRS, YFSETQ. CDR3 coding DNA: TGCGCCAGCAGCTTTGGGAAGGCAAACACCGGGGAGCTGTTTTTT. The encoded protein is CASSFGKANTGELFF.

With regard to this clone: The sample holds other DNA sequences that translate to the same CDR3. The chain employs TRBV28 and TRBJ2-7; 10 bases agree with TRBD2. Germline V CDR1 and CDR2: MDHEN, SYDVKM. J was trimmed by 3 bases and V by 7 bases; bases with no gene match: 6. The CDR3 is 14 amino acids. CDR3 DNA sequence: TGTGCCAGCACTGGCTCTAGCGGGAGCTACGAGCAGTACTTC. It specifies CASTGSSGSYEQYF.

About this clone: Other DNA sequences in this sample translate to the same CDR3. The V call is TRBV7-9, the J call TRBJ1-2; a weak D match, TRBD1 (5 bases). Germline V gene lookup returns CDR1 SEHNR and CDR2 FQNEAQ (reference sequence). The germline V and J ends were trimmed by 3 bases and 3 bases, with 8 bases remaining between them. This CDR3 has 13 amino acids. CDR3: CASSLQTDYGYTF. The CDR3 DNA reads TGTGCCAGCAGCTTGCAGACAGACTATGGCTACACCTTC.

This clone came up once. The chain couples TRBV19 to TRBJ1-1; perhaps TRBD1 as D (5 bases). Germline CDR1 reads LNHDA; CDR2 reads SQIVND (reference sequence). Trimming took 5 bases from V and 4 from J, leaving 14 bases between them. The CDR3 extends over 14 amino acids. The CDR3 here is CASSSNGDGTEAFF. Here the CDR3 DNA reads TGTGCCAGTAGTTCTAACGGGGACGGCACTGAAGCTTTCTTT. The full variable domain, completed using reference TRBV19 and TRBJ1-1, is DGGITQSPKYLFRKEGQNVTLSCEQNLNHDAMYWYRQDPGQGLRLIYYSQIVNDFQKGDIAEGYSVSREKKESFPLTVTSAQKNPTAFYLCASSSNGDGTEAFFGQGTRLTVV.

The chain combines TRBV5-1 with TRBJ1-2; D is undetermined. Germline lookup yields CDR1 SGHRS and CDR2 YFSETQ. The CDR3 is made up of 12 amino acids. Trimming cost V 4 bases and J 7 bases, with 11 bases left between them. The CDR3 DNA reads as TGCGCCAGCAGCGCCGGCCTCTTTGGCTACACCTTC. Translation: CASSAGLFGYTF.

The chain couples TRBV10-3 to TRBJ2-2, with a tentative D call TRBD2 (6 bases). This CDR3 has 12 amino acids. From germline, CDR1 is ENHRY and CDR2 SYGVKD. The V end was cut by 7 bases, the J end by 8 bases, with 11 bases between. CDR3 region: CAIMGGLGELFF. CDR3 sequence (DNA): TGTGCCATCATGGGGGGATTGGGGGAGCTGTTTTTT.

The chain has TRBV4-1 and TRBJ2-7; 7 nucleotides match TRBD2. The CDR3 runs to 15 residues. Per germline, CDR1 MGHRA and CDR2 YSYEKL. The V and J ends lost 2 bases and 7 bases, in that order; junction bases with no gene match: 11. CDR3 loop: CASSQLLADLWEQYF. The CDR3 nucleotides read TGCGCCAGCAGCCAACTCCTAGCGGACCTCTGGGAGCAGTACTTC.

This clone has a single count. The CDR3 loop reads CASSFIVTGSYEQYF. Written as DNA, the CDR3 is TGTGCCAGCAGCTTTATTGTGACGGGGTCCTACGAGCAGTACTTC. The chain couples TRBV7-9 to TRBJ2-7; D is possibly TRBD2 (5 bases). V was shortened by 3 bases and J by 1 base, with 13 bases between the two germline ends. CDR1 is SEHNR, CDR2 FQNEAQ, per germline (reference sequence). The CDR3 is made up of 15 amino acids.

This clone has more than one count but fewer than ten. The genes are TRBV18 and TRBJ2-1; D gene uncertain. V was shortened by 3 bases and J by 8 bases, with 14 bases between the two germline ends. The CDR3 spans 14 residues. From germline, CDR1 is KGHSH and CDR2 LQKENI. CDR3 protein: CASSPIAATDEQFF. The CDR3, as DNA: TGTGCCAGCTCACCCATTGCCGCGACCGATGAGCAGTTCTTC.

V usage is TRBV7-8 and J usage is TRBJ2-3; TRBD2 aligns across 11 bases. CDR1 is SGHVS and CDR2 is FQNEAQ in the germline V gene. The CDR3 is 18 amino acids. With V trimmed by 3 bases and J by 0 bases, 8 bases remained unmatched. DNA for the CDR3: TGTGCCAGCAGCTTCTTAGCGGGAGGGTTACTAAGCACAGATACGCAGTATTTT. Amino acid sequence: CASSFLAGGLLSTDTQYF.